This TCR beta chain comes out of a study of blood T cell repertoires in COVID-19. Study information: Samples taken during acute and convalescent COVID-19 were collected in the United States, Italy and Spain. PBMCs, B-cell-depleted T cells, or T cells provided the cDNA or gDNA that made up the material.

This clone was seen a single time. Under the authors' procedure: By means of reference gene primer amplification, nucleated cell counts were estimated. Sequencing was performed with immunoSEQ multiplex PCR; in TCRdb, only in-frame clones are kept and a portion is missing. That table furnishes V, J and clone size, whereas the DNA furnished D and trimming. The sample holds roughly 250,000 clones, roughly four fifths seen once. The material sequenced was peripheral blood. This TCR came from an elderly woman with acute or convalescent COVID-19.

This chain's CDR3 is CASSLSFPDRGLLWGYTF. The CDR3, as DNA: TGTGCCAGCAGTTTAAGTTTTCCCGACAGGGGGCTCCTATGGGGCTACACCTTC. The chain couples TRBV28 to TRBJ1-2; 10 bases line up with TRBD1. This CDR3 has 18 residues. V was clipped by 2 bases and J by 8 bases; unmatched bases: 17. The germline V gene has CDR1 MDHEN and CDR2 SYDVKM.